The 30 T cell receptor beta chains below were found in one sample sequenced in a study of blood T cells in healthy people across ages. Primers used in a second PCR of roughly 7 to 11 cycles were a sample-barcoded 5' primer and a J-beta primer mix. Each CDR3 protein is one row after TCRdb ran MiXCR on the 5' RACE reads. The table records roughly 1,000,000 distinct CDR3 sequences, 20% to 25% of them present only once. A further study also used this sample, focusing on T cells of mothers and their children.

The specimen sequenced was blood. The receptors shown here come from a girl aged 2 to 9 in good health.

This clonotype showed up many times. The rearrangement links TRBV6-5 to TRBJ1-2; D remains unclear. The V end lost 2 bases, the J end lost 7 bases, and 5 bases lay between the germline ends. Germline V CDR1 and CDR2: MNHEY, SVGAGI. This CDR3 region has 11 residues. CDR3 nucleotides: TGTGCCAGCAGTTACGGAGGTGGCTACACCTTC. Translated: CASSYGGGYTF.

There are a few counts of this clonotype. The J gene is TRBJ1-1, the V gene TRBV7-2; no definite D call. The CDR3 extends over 13 amino acids. The ends were cut back, 5 bases at V and 0 bases at J, with 7 bases in the middle. Germline CDR1 is SGHTA and CDR2 is FQGNSA. CDR3 DNA sequence: TGTGCCAGCAGCGGGCATCTGAACACTGAAGCTTTCTTT. Protein: CASSGHLNTEAFF.

This clonotype was detected only a few times. The V gene is TRBV6-5, the J gene TRBJ1-2, with a possible D match to TRBD1 (6 bases). This CDR3 region has 16 residues. Germline values: CDR1 MNHEY, CDR2 SVGAGI. Trimming left V 9 bases short and J 1 base short, with 21 bases between. The CDR3: CASSQPSEDSNYGYTF. CDR3 in DNA: TGTGCCAGTTCCCAACCGTCCGAGGACAGTAACTATGGCTACACCTTC.

The CDR3 DNA reads TGTGCCAGCAGTGATATAGGGGCCTCCAAGACCTACAATGAGCAGTTCTTC. Translation: CASSDIGASKTYNEQFF. The V and J genes are TRBV2 and TRBJ2-1, with a weak D call TRBD1 (5 bases). V lost 3 bases and J 2 bases, leaving 17 bases between the germline ends. Germline V gene data show CDR1 as SNHLY and CDR2 as FYNNEI. The CDR3 loop spans 17 amino acids.

The chain combines TRBV28 with TRBJ2-7; 8 nucleotides align to TRBD2. CDR1 is MDHEN, CDR2 SYDVKM, per germline. Trimming removed 4 bases from V and 4 bases from J; junction bases left unmatched: 9. This CDR3 region has 15 residues. The CDR3 region is CASSSLAAEAYEQYF. CDR3 DNA sequence: TGTGCCAGCAGTTCACTAGCGGCGGAAGCATACGAGCAGTACTTC.

This clonotype turned up a few times. The chain couples TRBV5-1 to TRBJ2-3, with 9 bases that match TRBD2. V was pared by 3 bases and J by 1 base, with 9 bases of the junction left unmatched. Per germline, CDR1 SGHRS and CDR2 YFSETQ. The CDR3 is made up of 17 amino acids. CDR3 bases: TGCGCCAGCAGCTCCTCTCCTAGCGGGGTCGGCACAGATACGCAGTATTTT. Protein sequence: CASSSSPSGVGTDTQYF. Full variable domain (outside the CDR3, taken from reference TRBV5-1 and TRBJ2-3): KAGVTQTPRYLIKTRGQQVTLSCSPISGHRSVSWYQQTPGQGLQFLFEYFSETQRNKGNFPGRFSGRQFSNSRSEMNVSTLELGDSALYLCASSSSPSGVGTDTQYFGPGTRLTVL.

This chain links TRBV28 with TRBJ1-5; D might be TRBD1 (6 bases). The better agreement between TRBJ2-3 and the DNA end casts doubt on the J call. This CDR3 has 15 amino acids. The V gene's germline CDR1 is MDHEN and CDR2 SYDVKM. The CDR3 DNA reads TGTGCCAGCAGTCCTACGCTCCAGGTAGGACAGCCCCAGTATTTT. It yields the protein CASSPTLQVGQPQYF.

This clonotype was seen more than once but under ten times. The V gene is TRBV29-1, the J gene TRBJ2-7; D possibly corresponds to TRBD2 (6 bases). Germline CDR1 reads SQVTM; CDR2 reads ANQGSEA. CDR3 length equals 13 residues. The V gene lost 3 bases and the J gene lost 6 bases, with 15 bases spanning the gap. The CDR3 sequence is CSVETGGVSEQYF. CDR3 sequence (DNA): TGCAGCGTTGAGACGGGCGGGGTCTCCGAGCAGTACTTC.

This clonotype has only a few counts. This chain joins TRBV7-9 and TRBJ2-5; D unresolved. Germline CDR1 is SEHNR and CDR2 is FQNEAQ (reference sequence). The CDR3 spans 17 residues. V lost 2 bases, J lost 0 bases, and 16 bases lay in between. The CDR3 region is CASSLIGAAYHQETQYF. The DNA of the CDR3 is TGTGCCAGCAGCTTAATAGGCGCCGCATACCACCAAGAGACCCAGTACTTC.

This sequence joins TRBV28 and TRBJ2-7, with TRBD2 as a possible D gene (5 bases). Germline CDR1 and CDR2: MDHEN and SYDVKM. This CDR3 comprises 13 residues. V was shortened by 4 bases and J by 2 bases, with 9 bases between the two germline ends. This CDR3 reads CASSSGMAYEQYF. The CDR3 region has the DNA TGTGCCAGCAGTTCCGGGATGGCCTACGAGCAGTACTTC.

The V and J genes are TRBV14 and TRBJ1-4; the D is unclear. The germline V gene has CDR1 SGHDN and CDR2 FVKESK. The CDR3 loop spans 15 amino acids. The V end was cut by 1 base, the J end by 3 bases, with 9 bases between. In nucleotides, the CDR3 is TGTGCCAGCAGCCAAGTCATGGACCCTAATGAAAAACTGTTTTTT. Protein product: CASSQVMDPNEKLFF.

This clonotype was counted only a few times. The CDR3 here is CASSPSKGLVDTGELFF. The CDR3 region has the DNA TGTGCCAGCAGCCCTTCTAAAGGGCTAGTAGACACCGGGGAGCTGTTTTTT. The rearrangement joins TRBV7-2 to TRBJ2-2; D unclear. V shed 5 bases and J shed 3 bases, with 19 bases lying between them. There are 17 residues in the CDR3. Germline-derived CDR1 and CDR2 are SGHTA and FQGNSA. Variable domain in full (rest from reference TRBV7-2 and TRBJ2-2): GAGVSQSPSNKVTEKGKDVELRCDPISGHTALYWYRQSLGQGLEFLIYFQGNSAPDKSGLPSDRFSAERTGGSVSTLTIQRTQQEDSAVYLCASSPSKGLVDTGELFFGEGSRLTVL.

This clonotype was picked up a small number of times. J is TRBJ2-5 and V is TRBV20-1; unclear D gene. V lost 8 bases to trimming and J lost 6 bases, with 22 bases between them. Germline V gene lookup returns CDR1 DFQATT and CDR2 SNEGSKA (reference sequence). The CDR3 consists of 14 residues. Written as DNA, the CDR3 is TGCAGTCCATTTAGGACCGCCAACTTGCAGACCCAGTACTTC. Translation: CSPFRTANLQTQYF.

V usage is TRBV12-5 and J usage is TRBJ2-7; D gene uncertain. In germline, CDR1 is LGHNT, CDR2 FRNRAP. V was cut by 6 bases and J by 3 bases, with 18 bases left in between. The CDR3 length is 15 residues. The CDR3 reads CASGPQTEAVYEQYF. The CDR3 DNA follows: TGTGCTAGTGGGCCACAAACCGAGGCCGTCTACGAGCAGTACTTC.

The chain joins TRBV5-1 to TRBJ2-1, with TRBD1 matching 8 bases. Trimming took 4 bases from V and 10 from J; bases not matched to a gene: 10. CDR3 length: 14 residues. Germline loops: CDR1 SGHRS, CDR2 YFSETQ. CDR3 amino acids: CASSPGQVPGEQFF. CDR3 DNA: TGCGCCAGCAGCCCGGGACAGGTCCCCGGGGAGCAGTTCTTC. Filled out from reference TRBV5-1 and TRBJ2-1, the complete variable domain reads KAGVTQTPRYLIKTRGQQVTLSCSPISGHRSVSWYQQTPGQGLQFLFEYFSETQRNKGNFPGRFSGRQFSNSRSEMNVSTLELGDSALYLCASSPGQVPGEQFFGPGTRLTVL.

This chain links TRBV29-1 with TRBJ1-4; no definite D call. Germline V gives CDR1 SQVTM, CDR2 ANQGSEA. V lost 5 bases, J lost 4 bases, and 11 bases lay in between. The CDR3 has 13 residues. The DNA of the CDR3 is TGCAGCGTTATCGGGGTCGGTAATGAAAAACTGTTTTTT. Amino acids: CSVIGVGNEKLFF.

The chain uses TRBV5-6 and TRBJ2-4, with a tentative D call TRBD2 (6 bases). Germline CDR1 and CDR2: SGHDT and YYEEEE. This CDR3 has 17 residues. The V and J ends lost 4 bases and 0 bases respectively, with 17 bases between them. CDR3 DNA: TGTGCCAGCAGCCCGGACCGCGGGGCACAAGCCAAAAACATTCAGTACTTC. It translates to CASSPDRGAQAKNIQYF.

This clonotype has more than one count but fewer than ten. The J gene is TRBJ1-4, the V gene TRBV15; D not resolved. Germline V CDR1 and CDR2: LNHNV, YYDKDF (reference sequence). V lost 3 bases and J 2 bases, leaving 16 bases between the germline ends. This CDR3 comprises 17 residues. The CDR3 DNA is TGTGCCACCAGCAGTAACCCAGGAGCTAGGACTAATGAAAAACTGTTTTTT. This sequence encodes CATSSNPGARTNEKLFF.

This clonotype was found a few times. The rearrangement links TRBV4-2 to TRBJ1-2; a weak D match, TRBD1 (5 bases). Trimming stripped 0 bases from V and 7 bases from J, with 9 bases between. This CDR3 spans 13 amino acids. The V gene's germline CDR1 is LGHNA and CDR2 YNFKEQ. The CDR3 DNA follows: TGTGCCAGCAGCCAAGAGAATGGGGGTGGCTACACCTTC. Encoded protein: CASSQENGGGYTF.

This clonotype was detected only a few times. This sequence joins TRBV28 and TRBJ2-7; D ambiguous. The CDR3 runs 15 residues. Germline V gene sequence: CDR1 MDHEN, CDR2 SYDVKM. With 4 bases removed from V and 4 bases from J, the gap between germline ends came to 17 bases. The CDR3 DNA reads TGTGCCAGCAGTTCCCTTTTGGACGGCATATACGAGCAGTACTTC. It translates to CASSSLLDGIYEQYF.

In this sample, this clonotype turned up a few times. This rearrangement joins TRBV5-1 to TRBJ2-5, with a weak D call TRBD1 (5 bases). V lost 7 bases to trimming and J lost 4 bases, with 17 bases between them. This CDR3 contains 14 residues. The germline gives CDR1 SGHRS, CDR2 YFSETQ. The CDR3 region has the DNA TGCGCCAGCCGTGACAGCCTCCGAGTAGAGACCCAGTACTTC. Protein product: CASRDSLRVETQYF.

The V call is TRBV25-1, the J call TRBJ2-2, with 14 bases matching TRBD2. The CDR3 is 17 residues long. The ends lost 4 bases at V and 2 bases at J; junction bases unmatched: 3. Germline lookup yields CDR1 MGHDK and CDR2 SYGVNS. CDR3 in DNA: TGTGCCAGCAGTGGGGGACTAGCGGGGGAAAACACCGGGGAGCTGTTTTTT. This sequence encodes CASSGGLAGENTGELFF. The full variable domain, its missing parts supplied by reference TRBV25-1 and TRBJ2-2, is EADIYQTPRYLVIGTGKKITLECSQTMGHDKMYWYQQDPGMELHLIHYSYGVNSTEKGDLSSESTVSRIRTEHFPLTLESARPSHTSQYLCASSGGLAGENTGELFFGEGSRLTVL.

This clonotype was observed a handful of times. One end of the junction does not line up with germline, which may come from a read error. This rearrangement joins TRBV27 to TRBJ1-1, with no clear D. Germline V gene data show CDR1 as MNHEY and CDR2 as SMNVEV (reference sequence). The CDR3 spans 14 residues. The CDR3 bases are TGTGCCGGCAGTTTAGGAGCTCTCAACACTGAAGCTTTCTTT. This gives the protein CAGSLGALNTEAFF.

The chain employs TRBV4-1 and TRBJ1-6; the D gene is possibly TRBD1 (5 bases). The CDR3 runs to 14 residues. V was trimmed by 0 bases and J by 8 bases, leaving 8 bases between them. Germline V lookup: CDR1 MGHRA, CDR2 YSYEKL. CDR3 protein: CASSQDTGDSPLHF. The CDR3 DNA reads as TGCGCCAGCAGCCAAGATACAGGCGATTCACCCCTCCACTTT.

A few counts support this clonotype. J is TRBJ1-1 and V is TRBV6-5; D is ambiguous. Trimming shortened V by 6 bases and J by 2 bases, and 13 bases separated the two germline ends. The CDR3 runs to 14 residues. The germline V gene has CDR1 MNHEY and CDR2 SVGAGI. CDR3 coding DNA: TGTGCCAGCAGCTTCCACGGGGTTAACACTGAAGCTTTCTTT. This codes for CASSFHGVNTEAFF.

This clonotype was recorded at least ten times. This chain links TRBV9 with TRBJ1-2; the D gene is possibly TRBD1 (5 bases). Looked up from germline, CDR1 is SGDLS and CDR2 is YYNGEE. The V end was cut by 3 bases, the J end by 4 bases, with 10 bases between. The CDR3 is 13 residues long. The CDR3 spells CASSGTGPYGYTF. The CDR3 bases are TGTGCCAGCAGCGGGACGGGACCCTATGGCTACACCTTC. Based on the CDR3 plus reference TRBV9 and TRBJ1-2, the full variable domain is DSGVTQTPKHLITATGQRVTLRCSPRSGDLSVYWYQQSLDQGLQFLIQYYNGEERAKGNILERFSAQQFPDLHSELNLSSLELGDSALYFCASSGTGPYGYTFGSGTRLTVV.

A few counts support this clonotype. The rearrangement uses TRBV24-1 and TRBJ1-1; no clear D gene. Germline values: CDR1 KGHDR, CDR2 SFDVKD. V was clipped by 2 bases and J by 0 bases, with 9 bases between them. The CDR3 extends over 15 amino acids. CDR3 nucleotides: TGTGCCACCAGTGATTCATCGACCCTGAACACTGAAGCTTTCTTT. The encoded protein is CATSDSSTLNTEAFF.

The chain couples TRBV3-1 to TRBJ2-5; TRBD2 aligns across 9 bases. Germline V gene lookup returns CDR1 LGHDT and CDR2 YNNKEL (reference sequence). V shed 1 base, J shed 11 bases, and the junction held 20 bases outside the gene matches. The length of the CDR3 is 18 residues. The CDR3 sequence is CASSQGLILAGHRREQYF. The CDR3 bases are TGTGCCAGCAGCCAAGGGCTAATTCTAGCGGGGCATAGGAGGGAGCAGTACTTC.

The chain recombines TRBV12-3 or TRBV12-4 with TRBJ2-5, with 9 positions matching TRBD2. The V and J ends lost 5 bases and 0 bases, in that order; junction bases with no gene match: 7. The CDR3 has 16 amino acids. CDR3: CASSPSLAGNQETQYF. Written as DNA, the CDR3 is TGTGCCAGCAGTCCCTCTCTAGCGGGGAACCAAGAGACCCAGTACTTC.

This clonotype showed up just a few times. The chain combines TRBV7-9 with TRBJ2-1; D is unclear. CDR3 length equals 15 residues. Trimming stripped 4 bases from V and 4 bases from J, with 14 bases between. Germline CDR1 reads SEHNR; CDR2 reads FQNEAQ (reference sequence). CDR3 region: CASSSETGFYNEQFF. The CDR3 region has the DNA TGTGCCAGCAGCTCCGAGACGGGTTTTTACAATGAGCAGTTCTTC.